One and the same sample provided the 23 T cell receptor beta chains below, sequenced in a study of cytomegalovirus exposure and HLA in healthy donors. Researchers ran the PCR with 60 Vbeta and 13 Jbeta primers. Sequenced by immunoSEQ multiplex PCR; TCRdb stores in-frame clones only, minus some. This table has about 190,000 clones, around 79% appearing once. Sequenced input: PBMCs. All receptors derive from a woman aged 45-65 years in good health and CMV-seronegative.

Regarding this clone: An end of the junction does not agree with germline; a read error may underlie this. The chain couples TRBV2 to TRBJ1-1, with D possibly TRBD1 on 6 matching bases. The germline V gene encodes CDR1 SNHLY and CDR2 FYNNEI. The CDR3 consists of 16 residues. CDR3 sequence reads: CASSEPHGGGPRGGNF. CDR3 DNA: TGTGCCAGCAGTGAACCTCACGGGGGGGGCCCCCGGGGGGGTAACTTT. The whole variable domain, remainder taken from reference TRBV2 and TRBJ1-1, is EPEVTQTPSHQVTQMGQEVILRCVPISNHLYFYWYRQILGQKVEFLVSFYNNEISEKSEIFDDQFSVERPDGSNFTLKIRSTKLEDSAMYFCASSEPHGGGPRGGNFGQGTRLTVV.

The chain uses TRBV19 and TRBJ1-1; TRBD1 agrees at 7 bases. CDR3 length: 16 residues. The junction had 7 bases not matched to a gene; V was cut back by 0 bases and J by 3 bases. Per germline, CDR1 LNHDA and CDR2 SQIVND (reference sequence). The CDR3 reads CASSIDEGALHTEAFF. The CDR3 DNA sequence: TGTGCCAGTAGTATAGATGAGGGGGCTTTGCACACTGAAGCTTTCTTT.

In this sample, this clone turned up a few times. The gene calls are TRBV5-8 and TRBJ1-1; the D gene is possibly TRBD1 (6 bases). V was trimmed by 9 bases and J by 0 bases, leaving 12 bases between them. Germline loops: CDR1 SGHTS, CDR2 YDEGEE. The CDR3 has 13 amino acids. The CDR3 region is CATNRDMNTEAFF. The CDR3 region has the DNA TGTGCCACCAACAGGGATATGAACACTGAAGCTTTCTTT.

The chain couples TRBV7-9 to TRBJ1-4; D is ambiguous. Germline V lookup: CDR1 SEHNR, CDR2 FQNEAQ (reference sequence). V lost 3 bases, J lost 8 bases, and 13 bases lay in between. This CDR3 comprises 14 residues. This chain's CDR3 is CASSLGEVREKLFF. The CDR3 DNA reads TGTGCCAGCAGCTTGGGAGAGGTACGCGAAAAACTGTTTTTT.

This clone has only one observation. This sequence joins TRBV5-4 and TRBJ2-3; 7 nucleotides line up with TRBD2. Trimming took 0 bases from V and 5 from J; bases not matched to a gene: 6. The germline CDR1 and CDR2 sequences are SGHNT and YYREEE (reference sequence). The CDR3 is made up of 15 amino acids. Written as DNA, the CDR3 is TGTGCCAGCAGCTTGGTAGGCAGGGAGGGAGATACGCAGTATTTT. This sequence encodes CASSLVGREGDTQYF.

The chain is built from TRBV28 and TRBJ2-7; 7 nucleotides align to TRBD1. Trimming at V came to 3 bases and at J to 2 bases, leaving 7 bases not matched to a gene. The V gene's germline CDR1 is MDHEN and CDR2 SYDVKM. The CDR3 is 15 residues long. The CDR3, as DNA: TGTGCCAGCAGTTTTGACAGGGCGAGGACCTACGAGCAGTACTTC. Its translation: CASSFDRARTYEQYF. Complete variable domain (other parts from reference TRBV28 and TRBJ2-7): DVKVTQSSRYLVKRTGEKVFLECVQDMDHENMFWYRQDPGLGLRLIYFSYDVKMKEKGDIPEGYSVSREKKERFSLILESASTNQTSMYLCASSFDRARTYEQYFGPGTRLTVT.

The V call is TRBV28, the J call TRBJ2-5, with 13 nucleotides matching TRBD2. This CDR3 has 12 amino acids. V shed 10 bases, J shed 7 bases, and the junction held 3 bases outside the gene matches. Germline lookup yields CDR1 MDHEN and CDR2 SYDVKM. The CDR3 loop reads CATRLAGGTQYF. The CDR3 DNA reads as TGTGCCACCAGACTAGCGGGAGGGACCCAGTACTTC.

The rearrangement links TRBV7-9 to TRBJ2-7; 10 bases align to TRBD2. This CDR3 contains 17 residues. CDR1 is SEHNR and CDR2 is FQNEAQ in the germline V gene (reference sequence). The junction had 11 bases not matched to a gene; V was cut back by 1 base and J by 5 bases. The CDR3 DNA is TGTGCCAGCAGCTTAGTCCTAGCGGGGGCAAGGGTGAACGAGCAGTACTTC. This encodes CASSLVLAGARVNEQYF.

This sequence joins TRBV7-3 and TRBJ2-1, with 10 bases aligning to TRBD2. Germline V CDR1 and CDR2: SGHTA, FQGTGA. This CDR3 has 15 residues. The junction had 6 bases not matched to a gene; V was cut back by 5 bases and J by 5 bases. CDR3 in amino acids: CASSAGTSAHNEQFF. The CDR3 nucleotides are TGTGCCAGCAGCGCCGGGACTAGCGCGCACAATGAGCAGTTCTTC.

The chain uses TRBV18 and TRBJ1-2; tentatively, D is TRBD1 (5 bases). Germline CDR1 and CDR2: KGHSH and LQKENI. This CDR3 is built from 14 residues. Trimming removed 1 base at V and 6 bases at J, with 12 bases between. Written as DNA, the CDR3 is TGTGCCAGCTCACCACGAGTTGGAGGGGATGGCTACACCTTC. Protein product: CASSPRVGGDGYTF.

The chain combines TRBV11-2 with TRBJ1-4; TRBD1 aligns across 9 bases. The germline V gene has CDR1 SGHAT and CDR2 FQNNGV. The CDR3 is made up of 15 amino acids. The ends lost 5 bases at V and 8 bases at J; junction bases unmatched: 9. CDR3 amino acids: CASSQEGQGREKLFF. DNA of the CDR3: TGTGCCAGCAGCCAAGAGGGACAGGGACGGGAAAAACTGTTTTTT.

The sample holds a few counts of this clone. The chain joins TRBV9 to TRBJ2-7; D unclear. The CDR3 totals 13 residues. Deletions cut 0 bases from V and 6 bases from J, with 10 bases between. Germline assignment: CDR1 SGDLS and CDR2 YYNGEE. CDR3 sequence (DNA): TGTGCCAGCAGCGTAGGCCGTCTAACCGAGCAGTACTTC. Translating gives CASSVGRLTEQYF.

The table lists this clone with a few counts. This chain links TRBV6-1 with TRBJ1-4, with D perhaps TRBD1 (5 bases). CDR1 MNHNS and CDR2 SASEGT come from the germline V gene. Trimming removed 1 base at V and 7 bases at J, with 13 bases between. The CDR3 spans 15 residues. The CDR3 sequence: CASSEEGRAPEKLFF. CDR3 coding DNA: TGTGCCAGCAGTGAAGAAGGCAGGGCGCCTGAAAAACTGTTTTTT.

This clone was seen a handful of times. The chain employs TRBV5-4 and TRBJ2-7; possibly TRBD1 for D (6 bases). This CDR3 has 14 residues. V was cut by 6 bases and J by 4 bases, with 17 bases left in between. CDR1 and CDR2 from the germline V gene are SGHNT and YYREEE (reference sequence). The CDR3, as DNA: TGTGCCAGCACCCCCGGCAGGGGCGGGTACGAGCAGTACTTC. Amino acids: CASTPGRGGYEQYF.

Points on this clone: The same CDR3 can be traced to other DNA sequences in this sample. The chain is built from TRBV10-3 and TRBJ1-5; 7 bases map to TRBD1. The V gene end was trimmed by 2 bases and the J gene end by 6 bases; junction bases not matched to a gene: 1. The germline V gene encodes CDR1 ENHRY and CDR2 SYGVKD. The CDR3 totals 13 residues. The CDR3 reads CAISEDRAQPQHF. For the CDR3, the DNA is TGTGCCATCAGTGAGGACAGGGCTCAGCCCCAGCATTTT.

The V and J genes are TRBV5-1 and TRBJ1-3, with D unclear. The CDR3 has 14 residues. Germline V gene sequence: CDR1 SGHRS, CDR2 YFSETQ. V was pared by 0 bases and J by 11 bases, with 15 bases between. The CDR3 DNA sequence: TGCGCCAGCAGCTTGGGAATTGAAGGCGGCCCCATATATTTT. Translation gives CASSLGIEGGPIYF.

The chain has TRBV11-2 and TRBJ2-1; 9 bases agree with TRBD2. The CDR3 length is 15 residues. Germline CDR1 reads SGHAT; CDR2 reads FQNNGV. The V segment lost 6 bases and the J segment 5 bases; nucleotides outside the gene matches: 8. CDR3: CASRGTSRYDNEQFF. As DNA, the CDR3 is TGTGCCAGCAGGGGGACTAGCAGGTATGACAATGAGCAGTTCTTC.

In its sample, this clone was seen a few times. V and J are TRBV15 and TRBJ2-7; 8 bases map to TRBD1. The ends lost 0 bases at V and 5 bases at J; junction bases unmatched: 6. This CDR3 contains 15 residues. Looked up from germline, CDR1 is LNHNV and CDR2 is YYDKDF (reference sequence). This chain's CDR3 is CATSRDTGGIDEQYF. DNA of the CDR3: TGTGCCACCAGCAGAGATACAGGGGGGATCGACGAGCAGTACTTC.

The chain employs TRBV29-1 and TRBJ2-5, with 10 bases identical to TRBD1. Germline lookup yields CDR1 SQVTM and CDR2 ANQGSEA. The CDR3 has 14 residues. J lost 4 bases, V lost 4 bases, and 6 bases had no gene match. CDR3 sequence (DNA): TGCAGCGTTGTTTGGACAGGGGGTAGAGAGACCCAGTACTTC. It translates to CSVVWTGGRETQYF.

The chain couples TRBV5-1 to TRBJ2-3; TRBD2 matches at 9 bases. This CDR3 spans 15 amino acids. CDR1 is SGHRS, CDR2 YFSETQ, per germline. V shed 0 bases and J 5 bases; nucleotides not matched to a gene: 4. CDR3 in amino acids: CASSLGAGGGDTQYF. CDR3 sequence (DNA): TGCGCCAGCAGCTTGGGAGCGGGAGGTGGAGATACGCAGTATTTT.

The chain uses TRBV18 and TRBJ2-1; TRBD2 might be the D (7 bases). Per the germline V gene, CDR1 is KGHSH and CDR2 is LQKENI. Deletions cut 0 bases from V and 9 bases from J, with 12 bases between. The CDR3 consists of 14 residues. The CDR3 DNA sequence: TGTGCCAGCTCACCACCGGGGGGGCCATTTGAGCAGTTCTTC. It encodes CASSPPGGPFEQFF.

This sequence joins TRBV5-6 and TRBJ1-1; 8 bases fit TRBD1. The CDR3 covers 15 residues. Germline V gene sequence: CDR1 SGHDT, CDR2 YYEEEE. Losses at the gene ends were 0 bases for V and 5 bases for J; bases not matched to a gene: 6. The CDR3, as DNA: TGTGCCAGCAGCTTGGGGGGACAGGCCGGAACTGAAGCTTTCTTT. Its translation is CASSLGGQAGTEAFF.

The chain employs TRBV7-3 and TRBJ1-5, with a possible D match to TRBD1 (6 bases). V was trimmed by 2 bases and J by 2 bases, leaving 16 bases between them. The CDR3 length is 17 residues. From germline, CDR1 is SGHTA and CDR2 FQGTGA. This chain's CDR3 is CASSLEGHRVRNQPQHF. The CDR3, as DNA: TGTGCCAGCAGCTTAGAGGGGCACAGGGTTCGCAATCAGCCCCAGCATTTT.